A single sample gave rise to the 20 T cell receptor beta chains below, sequenced in a study of spatial heterogeneity in lung cancer. Whole-study results and caveats: Within tumors, counts of expanded alpha and beta TCRs tracked tumor mutation counts.

Each CDR3 protein is one row after TCRdb ran MiXCR on the 5' RACE reads. In the table there are about 23,000 distinct CDR3 sequences, around 6.6% of which are singletons. These TCRs are of unknown antigen specificity. Time point noted: sample taken at primary tumor resection. Sequencing used lung tumor tissue, obtained at surgery. Source of these receptors: a male donor with early-stage non-small cell lung cancer.

This clonotype was seen ten or more times. This chain links TRBV3-1 with TRBJ2-1; D may be TRBD2 (6 bases). Germline V CDR1 and CDR2: LGHDT, YNNKEL (reference sequence). With 0 bases removed from V and 1 base from J, the gap between germline ends came to 10 bases. The CDR3 contains 16 residues. This chain's CDR3 is CASSQDVGRSYNEQFF. CDR3 DNA sequence: TGTGCCAGCAGCCAAGATGTCGGGAGATCCTACAATGAGCAGTTCTTC.

This clonotype was counted at least ten times. The CDR3 nucleotides read TGTGCCAGCAGCGAGGGGGCGGGAGGGGCCTACGAGCAGTACTTC. It codes for CASSEGAGGAYEQYF. J is TRBJ2-7 and V is TRBV7-2; TRBD2 agrees at 9 bases. Per the germline V gene, CDR1 is SGHTA and CDR2 is FQGNSA. The CDR3 loop spans 15 amino acids. J lost 2 bases, V lost 5 bases, and 7 bases had no gene match.

Remarks on this clonotype: This may be a read error: a much more frequent sequence differs by one nucleotide. The chain employs TRBV4-2 and TRBJ1-3; D not resolved. Per the germline V gene, CDR1 is LGHNA and CDR2 is YNFKEQ. The CDR3 has 15 residues. The CDR3 DNA reads TGTGCCAGCAGCCAAGATACGGGATCTGGAAACACCTTATATTTT. It translates to CASSQDTGSGNTLYF.

This clonotype has ten or more counts. The rearrangement links TRBV10-3 to TRBJ2-7, with TRBD1 as a possible D gene (6 bases). V was shortened by 4 bases and J by 3 bases, with 10 bases between the two germline ends. Germline V lookup: CDR1 ENHRY, CDR2 SYGVKD. The CDR3 runs to 13 residues. The DNA of the CDR3 is TGTGCCATCAGTGGCCAGGGGAGCTACGAGCAGTACTTC. Translation gives CAISGQGSYEQYF.

V and J are TRBV18 and TRBJ2-2; D is possibly TRBD2 (5 bases). From germline, CDR1 is KGHSH and CDR2 LQKENI. With 6 bases removed from V and 1 base from J, the gap between germline ends came to 18 bases. The CDR3 spans 17 residues. For the CDR3, the DNA is TGTGCCAGCTCTCTCCTCCTCTCGGACTTGAACACCGGGGAGCTGTTTTTT. Translation gives CASSLLLSDLNTGELFF.

This clonotype turned up a few times. J is TRBJ1-1 and V is TRBV6-2 or TRBV6-3; a weak D match, TRBD1 (6 bases). V shed 2 bases and J shed 13 bases, with 14 bases lying between them. The CDR3 has 12 amino acids. Germline V gives CDR1 MNHEY, CDR2 SVGEGT. CDR3 in DNA: TGTGCCAGCAGTTACCCCGTCGGGGGCGTTTTCTTT. This gives the protein CASSYPVGGVFF.

This clonotype appeared many times. The gene calls are TRBV12-3 or TRBV12-4 and TRBJ1-5, with D uncertain. Trimming cost V 5 bases and J 4 bases, with 6 bases left between them. This CDR3 comprises 12 residues. CDR3 protein: CASSPANQPQHF. The CDR3 coding sequence is TGTGCCAGCAGTCCTGCGAATCAGCCCCAGCATTTT.

Note on this clonotype: With a much larger clone just one base away, this may be a read error. CDR3 protein: CSARDPIGRGDDTQYF. The CDR3, as DNA: TGCAGTGCTAGAGATCCCATCGGGAGAGGTGATGATACGCAGTATTTT. The V and J genes are TRBV20-1 and TRBJ2-3; D possibly corresponds to TRBD2 (6 bases). Germline values: CDR1 DFQATT, CDR2 SNEGSKA (reference sequence). The CDR3 is 16 residues long. Between the trimmed V and J ends, which lost 0 bases and 6 bases, there was a span of 19 bases.

This clonotype appeared many times. The V call is TRBV10-3, the J call TRBJ2-1, with 10 bases identical to TRBD2. Germline V gives CDR1 ENHRY, CDR2 SYGVKD. The junction had 6 bases not matched to a gene; V was cut back by 2 bases and J by 5 bases. This CDR3 has 16 amino acids. CDR3 in amino acids: CAISELAGAPNNEQFF. DNA of the CDR3: TGTGCCATCAGTGAGCTAGCGGGGGCCCCTAACAATGAGCAGTTCTTC.

This clonotype turned up a few times. The V call is TRBV20-1, the J call TRBJ2-7; 7 bases fit TRBD2. The V segment lost 6 bases and the J segment 6 bases; nucleotides outside the gene matches: 20. CDR1 is DFQATT and CDR2 is SNEGSKA in the germline V gene (reference sequence). The CDR3 sequence is 16 residues long. CDR3 DNA sequence: TGCAGTGCCCCAGACGGAGCTACAGCGGGGTTGGGCGAGCAGTACTTC. It encodes CSAPDGATAGLGEQYF.

The table lists this clonotype with many counts. The chain employs TRBV7-2 and TRBJ1-6; D not resolved. Trimming stripped 10 bases from V and 5 bases from J, with 12 bases between. Germline V gene sequence: CDR1 SGHTA, CDR2 FQGNSA. The CDR3 runs 13 residues. CDR3: CATAGIHNSPLHF. CDR3 sequence (DNA): TGTGCCACCGCGGGAATCCATAATTCACCCCTCCACTTT.

This clonotype was detected ten times or more. The V call is TRBV18, the J call TRBJ2-5; 8 bases map to TRBD2. Trimming took 6 bases from V and 2 from J; bases not matched to a gene: 11. This CDR3 has 16 residues. Per germline, CDR1 KGHSH and CDR2 LQKENI. Written as DNA, the CDR3 is TGTGCCAGCTCGCCCCCGGGGGGGAAGCGGCAAGAGACCCAGTACTTC. Residues: CASSPPGGKRQETQYF.

This clonotype was seen repeatedly, ten times or more. J is TRBJ2-1 and V is TRBV7-9; D is undetermined. The CDR3 covers 14 residues. With 7 bases removed from V and 0 bases from J, the gap between germline ends came to 10 bases. Germline V gene lookup returns CDR1 SEHNR and CDR2 FQNEAQ (reference sequence). CDR3 loop: CASTHLSSYNEQFF. The CDR3 nucleotides are TGTGCCAGCACTCATTTAAGCTCCTACAATGAGCAGTTCTTC. The whole variable domain, filled in from reference TRBV7-9 and TRBJ2-1, reads DTGVSQNPRHKITKRGQNVTFRCDPISEHNRLYWYRQTLGQGPEFLTYFQNEAQLEKSRLLSDRFSAERPKGSFSTLEIQRTEQGDSAMYLCASTHLSSYNEQFFGPGTRLTVL.

The sample holds many counts of this clonotype. The chain joins TRBV4-2 to TRBJ1-5, with D hard to call. Germline V gene lookup returns CDR1 LGHNA and CDR2 YNFKEQ. CDR3 length: 16 residues. V was trimmed by 2 bases and J by 3 bases, leaving 14 bases between them. CDR3 DNA sequence: TGTGCCAGCAGCCAATCCGAGACGCCCCCCAATCAGCCCCAGCATTTT. Protein sequence: CASSQSETPPNQPQHF.

This clonotype was picked up a small number of times. The chain combines TRBV25-1 with TRBJ2-7, with D perhaps matching TRBD2 (6 bases). Germline V gene data show CDR1 as MGHDK and CDR2 as SYGVNS. V dropped 2 bases and J dropped 6 bases, with 14 bases sitting between them. This CDR3 is 14 amino acids long. CDR3 coding DNA: TGTGCCAGCAGTGAAGGGGTCAACGGGGGCGAGCAGTACTTC. It codes for CASSEGVNGGEQYF.

By sample fraction, this clonotype is medium-sized (0.01 to 0.1%). The chain employs TRBV29-1 and TRBJ1-5; no definite D call. V lost 5 bases, J lost 3 bases, and 14 bases lay in between. This CDR3 has 14 amino acids. Per germline, CDR1 SQVTM and CDR2 ANQGSEA. The CDR3 reads CSVRRNISNQPQHF. CDR3 coding DNA: TGCAGCGTTAGGAGGAACATATCCAATCAGCCCCAGCATTTT.

Worth noting for this clonotype: This is likely a read error, given that the CDR3 carries no conserved phenylalanine or tryptophan at its end. This chain links TRBV27 with TRBJ2-7; TRBD2 might be the D (6 bases). V was clipped by 3 bases and J by 2 bases, with 11 bases between them. The CDR3 is 14 amino acids. CDR1 is MNHEY, CDR2 SMNVEV, per germline (reference sequence). CDR3 DNA sequence: TGTGCCAGCAGTTTTAGGACGGGAGCCTACGAGCAGTACCTC. Protein: CASSFRTGAYEQYL.

This clonotype was detected ten times or more. J is TRBJ1-1 and V is TRBV7-9; no firm D call. Trimming stripped 3 bases from V and 4 bases from J, with 15 bases between. The germline gives CDR1 SEHNR, CDR2 FQNEAQ (reference sequence). The CDR3 runs 15 residues. CDR3 protein: CASSFGDLGATEAFF. Here the CDR3 DNA reads TGTGCCAGCAGCTTTGGAGATCTAGGAGCCACTGAAGCTTTCTTT.

This clonotype was detected ten times or more. V gene TRBV6-5 combines with J gene TRBJ2-5; D is unclear. The V end was cut by 2 bases, the J end by 3 bases, with 7 bases between. Per the germline V gene, CDR1 is MNHEY and CDR2 is SVGAGI. CDR3 length: 13 amino acids. CDR3: CASSYASEETQYF. DNA of the CDR3: TGTGCCAGCAGTTACGCCAGCGAAGAGACCCAGTACTTC.

The chain has TRBV20-1 and TRBJ1-3; D gene uncertain. With 1 base removed from V and 0 bases from J, the gap between germline ends came to 4 bases. CDR1 is DFQATT and CDR2 is SNEGSKA in the germline V gene (reference sequence). The CDR3 consists of 13 residues. The CDR3 spells CSARGLSGNTIYF. As DNA, the CDR3 is TGCAGTGCTAGAGGCCTCTCTGGAAACACCATATATTTT.